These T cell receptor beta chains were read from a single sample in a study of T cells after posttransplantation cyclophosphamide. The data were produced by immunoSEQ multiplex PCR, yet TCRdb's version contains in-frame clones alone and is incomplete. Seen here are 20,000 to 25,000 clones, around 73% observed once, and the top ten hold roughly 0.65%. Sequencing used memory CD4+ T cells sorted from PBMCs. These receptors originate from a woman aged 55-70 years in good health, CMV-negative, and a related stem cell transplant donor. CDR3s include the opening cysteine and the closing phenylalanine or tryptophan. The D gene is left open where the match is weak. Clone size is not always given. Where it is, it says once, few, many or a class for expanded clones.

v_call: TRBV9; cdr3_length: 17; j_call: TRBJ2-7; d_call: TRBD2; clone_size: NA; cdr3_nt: TGTGCCAGCAGCGTCAGGCCTAGCGGGGACAGCTCCTACGAGCAGTACTTC; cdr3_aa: CASSVRPSGDSSYEQYF
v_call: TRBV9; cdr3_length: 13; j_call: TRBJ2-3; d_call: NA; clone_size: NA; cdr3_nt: TGTGCCAGCAGCGTAATCCTAACAGATACGCAGTATTTT; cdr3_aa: CASSVILTDTQYF
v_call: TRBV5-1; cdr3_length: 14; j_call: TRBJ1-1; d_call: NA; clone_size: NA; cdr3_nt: TGCGCCAGCAGCTCGGGGTACAGGGACACTGAAGCTTTCTTT; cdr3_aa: CASSSGYRDTEAFF
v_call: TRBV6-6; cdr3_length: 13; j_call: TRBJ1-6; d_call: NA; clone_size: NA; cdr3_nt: TGTGCCAGCAGCCACAACGTCAATTCACCCCTCCACTTT; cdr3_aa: CASSHNVNSPLHF
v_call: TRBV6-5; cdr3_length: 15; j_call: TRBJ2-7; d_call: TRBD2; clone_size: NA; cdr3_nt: TGTGCCACCTCGGTACTAGCGGGGCCGATCTCCGAGCAGTACTTC; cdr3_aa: CATSVLAGPISEQYF
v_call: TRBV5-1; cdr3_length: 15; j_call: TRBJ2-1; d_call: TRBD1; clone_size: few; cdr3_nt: TGCGCCAGCAGCTTAACAGGGGGCGATCACAATGAGCAGTTCTTC; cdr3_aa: CASSLTGGDHNEQFF
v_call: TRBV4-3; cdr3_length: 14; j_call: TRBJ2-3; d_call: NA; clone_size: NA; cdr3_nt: TGCGCCAGCAGCCGGACCGGGAGTGGAGATACGCAGTATTTT; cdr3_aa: CASSRTGSGDTQYF
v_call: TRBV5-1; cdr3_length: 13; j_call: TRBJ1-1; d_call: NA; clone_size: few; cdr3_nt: TGCGCCAGCAGCTTTGTTGAGGACACTGAAGCTTTCTTT; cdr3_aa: CASSFVEDTEAFF
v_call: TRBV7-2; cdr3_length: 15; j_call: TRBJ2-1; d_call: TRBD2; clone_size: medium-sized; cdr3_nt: TGTGCCAGCAGCTTTGGGTCTAGCGGGATAGATGAGCAGTTCTTC; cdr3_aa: CASSFGSSGIDEQFF
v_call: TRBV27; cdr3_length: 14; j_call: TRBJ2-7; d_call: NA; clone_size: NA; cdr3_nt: TGTGCCAGCAGGTTGTCCACTAATTCCTTCGAGCAGTACTTC; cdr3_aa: CASRLSTNSFEQYF
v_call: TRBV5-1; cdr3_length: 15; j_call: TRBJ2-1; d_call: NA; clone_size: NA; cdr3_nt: TGCGCCAGCAGCTTGCTCCCGGGAGCCTACAATGAGCAGTTCTTC; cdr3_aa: CASSLLPGAYNEQFF
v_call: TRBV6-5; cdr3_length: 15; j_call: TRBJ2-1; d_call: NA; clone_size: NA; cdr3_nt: TGTGCCAGCAGTTCAACGATGAGCTCCTACAATGAGCAGTTCTTC; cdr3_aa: CASSSTMSSYNEQFF
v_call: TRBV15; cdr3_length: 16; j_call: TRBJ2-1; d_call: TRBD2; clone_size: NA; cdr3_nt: TGTGCCACCAGCATAGTCGGGACTAGCGGGAGAAATGAGCAGTTCTTC; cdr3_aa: CATSIVGTSGRNEQFF
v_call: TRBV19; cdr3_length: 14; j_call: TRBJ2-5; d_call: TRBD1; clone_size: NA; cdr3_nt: TGTGCCAGTAGTTCCGGGACAGGCCTAGGTACCCAGTACTTC; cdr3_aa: CASSSGTGLGTQYF
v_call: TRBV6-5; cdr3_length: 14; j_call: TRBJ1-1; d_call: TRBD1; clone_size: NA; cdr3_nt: TGTGCCAGCAGTTACGGGACAGGGGTAACTGAAGCTTTCTTT; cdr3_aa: CASSYGTGVTEAFF
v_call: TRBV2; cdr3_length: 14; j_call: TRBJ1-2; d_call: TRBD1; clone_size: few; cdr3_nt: TGTGCCAGCAGGCAGGACAGGGACCTCTATGGCTACACCTTC; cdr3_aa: CASRQDRDLYGYTF
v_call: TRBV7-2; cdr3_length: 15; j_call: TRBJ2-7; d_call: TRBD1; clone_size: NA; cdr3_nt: TGTGCCAGCAGCTTAAAAGCAGGGGGTGATTACGAGCAGTACTTC; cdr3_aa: CASSLKAGGDYEQYF
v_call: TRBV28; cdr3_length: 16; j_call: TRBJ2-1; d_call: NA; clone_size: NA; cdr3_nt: TGTGCCAGCAGTTCCCAGGGGAAGCGGGGATACAATGAGCAGTTCTTC; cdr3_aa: CASSSQGKRGYNEQFF
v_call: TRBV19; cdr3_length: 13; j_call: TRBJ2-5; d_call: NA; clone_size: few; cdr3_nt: TGTGCCAGTAGTACGGAGGGTTTGGGGACCCAGTACTTC; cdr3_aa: CASSTEGLGTQYF
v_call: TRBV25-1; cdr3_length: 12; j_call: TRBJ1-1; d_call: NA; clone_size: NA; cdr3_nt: TGTGCCAGCCGGACAGCGAACACTGAAGCTTTCTTT; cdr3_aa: CASRTANTEAFF
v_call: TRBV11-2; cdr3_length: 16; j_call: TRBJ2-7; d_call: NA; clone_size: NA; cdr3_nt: TGTGCCAGCAGCTTAGACCTTCAGGGGGGCCCCTACGAGCAGTACTTC; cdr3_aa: CASSLDLQGGPYEQYF
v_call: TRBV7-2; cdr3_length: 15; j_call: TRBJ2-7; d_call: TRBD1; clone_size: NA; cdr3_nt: TGTGCCAGCAGCGCAAAACAGGGGATCTCCTACGAGCAGTACTTC; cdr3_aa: CASSAKQGISYEQYF
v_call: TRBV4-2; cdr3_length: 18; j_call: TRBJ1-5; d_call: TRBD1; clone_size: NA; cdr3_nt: TGTGCCAGCAGCCCCGGACAGGGGACTGGTTTTAGCAATCAGCCCCAGCATTTT; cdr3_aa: CASSPGQGTGFSNQPQHF
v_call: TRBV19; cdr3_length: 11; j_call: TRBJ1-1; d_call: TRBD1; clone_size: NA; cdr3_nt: TGTGCCAGTAAGGACAGGGAAAGAGCTTTCTTT; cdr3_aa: CASKDRERAFF
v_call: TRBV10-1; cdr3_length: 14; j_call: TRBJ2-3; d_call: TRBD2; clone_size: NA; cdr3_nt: TGCGCCAGCAGCCTAGCGGGAGGTGGAGATACGCAGTATTTT; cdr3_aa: CASSLAGGGDTQYF
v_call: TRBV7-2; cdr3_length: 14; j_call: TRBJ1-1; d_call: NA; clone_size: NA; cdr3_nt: TGTGCCAGCAGCTCAAAGATAGGGGTACCTGAAGCTTTCTTT; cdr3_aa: CASSSKIGVPEAFF
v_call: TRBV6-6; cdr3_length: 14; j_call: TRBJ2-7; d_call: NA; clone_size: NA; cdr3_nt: TGTGCCAGCCAATGGGGGGGCGGCTCCTACGAGCAGTACTTC; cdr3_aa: CASQWGGGSYEQYF
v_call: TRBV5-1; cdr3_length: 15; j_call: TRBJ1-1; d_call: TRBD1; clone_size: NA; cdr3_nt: TGCGCCAGCAGCTTGGACAGGGGGGCGAACACTGAAGCTTTCTTT; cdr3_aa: CASSLDRGANTEAFF
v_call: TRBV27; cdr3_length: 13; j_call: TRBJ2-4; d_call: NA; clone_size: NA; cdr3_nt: TGTGCCAGCAGTCAGAAAGCCAAAAACATTCAGTACTTC; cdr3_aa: CASSQKAKNIQYF
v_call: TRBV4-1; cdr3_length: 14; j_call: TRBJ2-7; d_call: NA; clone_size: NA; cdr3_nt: TGCGCCAGCAGCCAAGACAGGGCGGTCCACGAGCAGTACTTC; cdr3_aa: CASSQDRAVHEQYF
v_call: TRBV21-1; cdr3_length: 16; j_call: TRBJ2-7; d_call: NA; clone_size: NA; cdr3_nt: TGTGCCAGCAGCAAGGGGGGACAGTATTGCTCCTACGAGCAGTACTTC; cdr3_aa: CASSKGGQYCSYEQYF
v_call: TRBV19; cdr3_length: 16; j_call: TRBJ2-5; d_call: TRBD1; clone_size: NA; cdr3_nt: TGTGCCAGTAGTACCTGGACAGGGGGCAGGGGAGAGACCCAGTACTTC; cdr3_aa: CASSTWTGGRGETQYF
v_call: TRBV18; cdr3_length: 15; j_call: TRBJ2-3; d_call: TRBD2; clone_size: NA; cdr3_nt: TGTGCCAGCTCACTCCGCTCGGGGGGGGCAGATACGCAGTATTTT; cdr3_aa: CASSLRSGGADTQYF
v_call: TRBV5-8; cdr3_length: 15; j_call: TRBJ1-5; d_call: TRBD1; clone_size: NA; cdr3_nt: TGTGCCAGCAGCTTGGACCCAGGGGGAAATCAGCCCCAGCATTTT; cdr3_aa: CASSLDPGGNQPQHF
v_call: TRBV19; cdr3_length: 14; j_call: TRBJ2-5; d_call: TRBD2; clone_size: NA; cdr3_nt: TGTGCCAGTAGGGACGGGAGGACTGGAGAGACCCAGTACTTC; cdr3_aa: CASRDGRTGETQYF
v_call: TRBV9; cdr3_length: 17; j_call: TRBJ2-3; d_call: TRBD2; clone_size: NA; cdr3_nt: TGTGCCAGCAGCGAAATTCGCGGGGGGACCGGGTCAGATACGCAGTATTTT; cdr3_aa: CASSEIRGGTGSDTQYF
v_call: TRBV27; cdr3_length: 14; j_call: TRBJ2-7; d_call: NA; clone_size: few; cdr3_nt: TGTGCCAGCAGTGTTTGGGGCGATGGAAACGAGCAGTACTTC; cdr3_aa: CASSVWGDGNEQYF
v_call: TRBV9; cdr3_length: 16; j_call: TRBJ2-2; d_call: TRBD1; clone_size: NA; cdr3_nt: TGTGCCAGCAGCGTAGGTGGGACAGGCAACACCGGGGAGCTGTTTTTT; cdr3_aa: CASSVGGTGNTGELFF
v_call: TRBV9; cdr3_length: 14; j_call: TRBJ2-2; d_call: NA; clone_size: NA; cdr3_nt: TGTGCCAGCAGCCCCGGCGGAAGTCCCGGGGAGCTGTTTTTT; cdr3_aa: CASSPGGSPGELFF
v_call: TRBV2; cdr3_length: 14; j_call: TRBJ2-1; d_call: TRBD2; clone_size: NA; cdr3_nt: TGTGCCAGGAGCGGACTAGCGGGGCCAGGAGGGCAGTTCTTC; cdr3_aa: CARSGLAGPGGQFF
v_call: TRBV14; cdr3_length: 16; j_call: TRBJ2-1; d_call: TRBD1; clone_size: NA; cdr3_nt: TGTGCCAGCAGCCAGGACAGGGTTTCGGCAGCCTCCCTTCAGTTCTTC; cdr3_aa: CASSQDRVSAASLQFF
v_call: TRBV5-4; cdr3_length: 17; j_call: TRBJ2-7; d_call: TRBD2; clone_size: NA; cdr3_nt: TGTGCCAGCAGCTTGGCTAGCGGGGGGCCTTCCTCCTACGAGCAGTACTTC; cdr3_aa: CASSLASGGPSSYEQYF